This T cell receptor (beta chain) was identified in a study of immune heterogeneity within non-small cell lung tumors (dated by TCRdb to the late 2010s). With respect to the entire study: By histology, the tumors were several squamous cell carcinomas, 10 non-squamous carcinomas and 1 tumor not otherwise specified. For mutant peptides 8 to 11 amino acids long, netMHCpan-3.0 predicted neoantigen binding to the HLA alleles of each patient. Whole-exome sequencing, RNA-seq and TCR beta repertoire sequencing were combined for multiple spatially distinct regions from each NSCLC tumor so that intratumoral immune heterogeneity could be examined. TCR repertoire analysis included 57 tumor loci from 15 or so patients, whereas transcriptome data included only 40 to 50 loci from 11 to 13 patients. Here is what the overall study found, with its caveats: Within a patient, the same dominant CDR3B clonotypes appeared at multiple loci, but different tumor locations also contained unique high-frequency clones. A moderate positive correlation (R approximately 0.35), which was statistically significant, linked local T-cell repertoire clonality to local tumor mutational burden. For the most part, high-frequency TCR beta clonotypes differed from one individual patient to another.

Inclusive of the bounding cysteine and phenylalanine, the CDR3 is 15 residues long. Left in the record is the CDR3 DNA by itself, 45 bases read in frame from the first base. Ends trimmed: V by 3 bases, J by 8 bases; bases unmatched to a gene: 8. CDR1 and CDR2, per the germline V gene, are SQVTM and ANQGSEA. A remark on this clonotype: No cognate antigen has been identified for it. Base qualities are missing; no much larger clone stands one base away.

For the TCR template, genomic DNA was extracted from bulk tumor tissue, and around 600 ng of gDNA was amplified for each sample. During surgery, several biopsies were collected from each primary tumor and placed as far from one another as possible within the tumor mass. The study cohort was described as untreated, and patients were newly diagnosed NSCLC cases undergoing curative surgery. The donors were under 17 patients with newly diagnosed non-small cell lung cancer who were having surgery with curative intent. A couple of independent pathologists examined the resected tumor masses. Sequencing was performed only on DNA and RNA samples of high quality. The TCR beta CDR3 region was amplified with a multiplex PCR system, in which a first round of nine to ten cycles was run using 32 V-gene forward and 13 J-gene reverse primers. A QIAGEN Multiplex PCR Kit was used for first-round PCR, and the primer sequences were filed in Chinese patent CN105087789A. A second PCR round added Illumina universal primers using the Phusion High-Fidelity PCR Kit. Sequencing of the TCR libraries was done on the Illumina HiSeq X Ten platform in paired-end mode with a 151 bp read length. Per the original workflow: Cutadapt removed reads without multiplex PCR primers, PEAR merged read pairs, and MiXCR with default settings called CDR3 regions. Shannon entropy measured repertoire diversity, and clonality was calculated as one minus the Shannon entropy divided by the ln of the count of productive unique sequences. Dominant or high-frequency T-cell clones were defined as clonotypes at frequencies of at least 0.5%. TCRdb ran its own pipeline on the public reads, namely fastp trimming at Q25 and MiXCR clone calling, and kept in-frame beta chains. All rows with the same CDR3 protein become a single entry with the most common DNA and genes. What appears here as the V and J calls and clone size reflects TCRdb's work, not the paper's. This sample lists 2,800 or so distinct CDR3 sequences; 35% to 50% were detected once. Of the sample, around 8.2% is held by the ten largest clones.

The sample taken for sequencing was lung tumor tissue. This chain joins TRBV29-1 to TRBJ2-2; 11 bases in between match TRBD1. The sequence was obtained from a woman in her sixties with non-small cell lung cancer. The DNA sequence follows: TGCAGCGTTGATACAGGACAGGGGGCGGCGGGGGAGCTGTTTTTT. Its protein is CSVDTGQGAAGELFF.